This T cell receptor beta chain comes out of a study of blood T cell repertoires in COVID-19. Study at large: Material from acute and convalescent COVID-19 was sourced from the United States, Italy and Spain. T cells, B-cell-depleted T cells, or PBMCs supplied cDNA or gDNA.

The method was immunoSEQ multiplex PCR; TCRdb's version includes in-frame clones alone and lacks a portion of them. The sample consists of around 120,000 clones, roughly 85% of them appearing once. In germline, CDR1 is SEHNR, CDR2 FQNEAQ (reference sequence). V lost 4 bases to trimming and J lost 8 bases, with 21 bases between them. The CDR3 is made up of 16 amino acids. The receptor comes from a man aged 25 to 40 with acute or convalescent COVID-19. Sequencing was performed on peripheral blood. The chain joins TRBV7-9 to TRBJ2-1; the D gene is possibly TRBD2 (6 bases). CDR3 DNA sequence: TGTGCCAGCAGCTCCACCACCCTAGCGACGGGGGATGAGCAGTTCTTC. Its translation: CASSSTTLATGDEQFF.